This TCR beta chain was found in a study of technical replicates of blood from a handful of donors. Only in-frame clones appear in the TCRdb table, and some are missing; sequencing was by immunoSEQ multiplex PCR. The sample has approximately 81,000 clones, around 95% seen once; the top ten hold 0.36%. Sequencing was performed on T cells isolated from PBMCs. This receptor was identified in a human donor in good health.

CDR3 bases: TGTGCCAGCAGACATACATCCTATGGCTACACCTTC. This gives the protein CASRHTSYGYTF. The chain uses TRBV11-2 and TRBJ1-2; D is unresolved. V was shortened by 6 bases and J by 4 bases, with 9 bases between the two germline ends. Germline-derived CDR1 and CDR2 are SGHAT and FQNNGV. This CDR3 has 12 residues.